This entry features one T cell receptor beta chain sequence. The target antigen is unknown. The data originate from a study of chemoradiotherapy in HPV16-positive cancers. The method was immunoSEQ multiplex PCR; TCRdb's version includes in-frame clones alone and lacks a portion of them. The sample carries under 5,500 clones, 70% to 90% recorded once. Whole-study findings and limits: Only a couple of HPV16-positive patients supplied the functional HPV-specificity definition.

Here the sequenced sample was tumor tissue, taken from a patient who underwent chemoradiotherapy. This receptor was identified in a human donor with HPV-associated anogenital cancer.

CDR3 amino acids: CASSARLVKSGANVLTF. The CDR3 nucleotides read TGTGCCAGTAGTGCCCGACTGGTTAAATCTGGGGCCAACGTCCTGACTTTC. The V and J genes are TRBV19 and TRBJ2-6; D not certain. The length of the CDR3 is 17 residues. The germline V and J ends were trimmed by 5 bases and 1 base, with 15 bases remaining between them. Germline V gene sequence: CDR1 LNHDA, CDR2 SQIVND (reference sequence).